The clone carrying this T cell receptor (beta chain) was observed at least ten times. The library came from three nested PCR rounds adapted from ARM-PCR protocols. TCRdb used MiXCR to reprocess the multiplex PCR reads, holding one entry per CDR3 protein. The table records 60,000 to 90,000 distinct CDR3 sequences, less than 75% of them present only once. The data stem from a study of tumor and adjacent non-tumor tissue in lung cancer. V lost 5 bases, J lost 4 bases, and 7 bases stayed unmatched. There are 15 residues in the CDR3. The germline V gene encodes CDR1 DFQATT and CDR2 SNEGSKA (reference sequence). The template was RNA from unsorted bulk tissue. Distant lung tissue was collected more than 3 cm away from the tumor edge.

This TCR was recovered from a woman between 50 and 59 years old with non-small cell lung cancer. Material: distant non-tumor lung tissue. V usage is TRBV20-1 and J usage is TRBJ2-1, with TRBD2 identical over 11 bases. The CDR3, as DNA: TGCAGTGCTGACGGGGGACTAGCGGAGTACAATGAGCAGTTCTTC. It is translated as CSADGGLAEYNEQFF.